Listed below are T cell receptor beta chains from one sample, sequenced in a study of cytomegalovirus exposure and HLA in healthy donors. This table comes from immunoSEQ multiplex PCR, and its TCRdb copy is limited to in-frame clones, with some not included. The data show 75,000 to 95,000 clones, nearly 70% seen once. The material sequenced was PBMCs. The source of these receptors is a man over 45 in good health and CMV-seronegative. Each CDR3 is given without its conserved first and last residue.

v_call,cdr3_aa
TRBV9,ASSVADNEQF
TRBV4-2,ASSRGGSGGAWETQY
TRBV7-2,ASSPGLKETQY
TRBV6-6,ASSYLAQGGPYEQY
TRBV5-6,ASSLAGLPGELF
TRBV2,ASTLTGDEQY
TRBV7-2,ASSLANSYEQY
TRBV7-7,ASSPATRTDTQY
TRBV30,AWSVRSDQPQH
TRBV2,ASRARTGGQETQY
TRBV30,AWSSGIYEQF
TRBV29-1,SGDRVGGETQY
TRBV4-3,ASSQDRHSNQPQH
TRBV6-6,ASSAYRVAGNTIY
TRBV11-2,ASSSRRQAELF
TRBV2,ASSESTAGGGQETQY
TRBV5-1,ASSLAGDEQY
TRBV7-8,ASSSQGARETQY
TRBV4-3,ASSPDRGTEAF
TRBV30,AWIRGNTEAF
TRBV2,ASVRDRGPDTQY
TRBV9,ASTPGATNTEAF
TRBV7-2,ASSFLTEAF
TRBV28,ASSRRDRVVQPQH
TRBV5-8,ASSSGTGNSGNTIY
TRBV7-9,ASSPQGSSYNEQF
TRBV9,ASSVGSWNTEAF
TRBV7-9,ASSPAGGNTIY
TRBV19,ASSIGGQVRQPQH
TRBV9,ASSVAQGSYEQY
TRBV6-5,ASSYLRQHGEKLF
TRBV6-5,ASSYSVRGQTQY
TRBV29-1,SVGSNEQF
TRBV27,ASSPRGQNLYSNQPQH
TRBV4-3,ASSQDTGPRRSPLH
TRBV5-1,ASSLRRLNTEAF
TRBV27,ASSATGESEKLF
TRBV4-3,ASSQGTVSSGANVLT
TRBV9,ASSVGRSQGEKLF
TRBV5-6,ASSLTLAGVMNTQY
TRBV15,ATSRKHRSTNEKLF
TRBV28,ASSFPDRVGMGF
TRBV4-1,ASSQGGLAGTSTDTQY
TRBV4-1,ASSLLTMGQGKLF